Listed here are 12 T cell receptor beta chains from one sample, sequenced in a study of vaccination and CD4 T cells after COVID-19. No antigen has been identified for these receptors. Sample treatment: approximately 11-day PBMC culture with coronavirus spike peptide pools or control peptides (ViraFEST assay). Cultured CD4+ T-cell DNA underwent Oncomine TCR Beta short-read sequencing. TCRdb recomputed calls from the PCR reads with MiXCR, one row per CDR3 protein. The data contain about 26,000 distinct CDR3 sequences, 64% of them seen just once; the ten biggest clones take up 4.5% to 6%. Sequencing was done on a sample of CD4+ T cells from blood, cultured in vitro. The receptors come from a human donor who had recovered from COVID-19.

J is TRBJ2-3 and V is TRBV7-9; 8 bases map to TRBD2. The CDR3 has 16 residues. V trimming: 4 bases; J trimming: 7 bases; junction bases outside the gene matches: 13. The V gene's germline CDR1 is SEHNR and CDR2 FQNEAQ (reference sequence). The CDR3 spells CASSSGLGAGGNTQYF. CDR3 sequence (DNA): TGTGCCAGCAGCTCCGGCCTGGGGGCGGGAGGAAATACGCAGTATTTT.

The V and J genes are TRBV11-2 and TRBJ2-5; perhaps TRBD2 as D (5 bases). The ends were cut back, 3 bases at V and 5 bases at J, with 7 bases in the middle. Germline values: CDR1 SGHAT, CDR2 FQNNGV. The length of the CDR3 is 12 residues. Here the CDR3 DNA reads TGTGCCAGCAGCTTTAGGAGGGAGACCCAGTACTTC. Protein sequence: CASSFRRETQYF.

The V call is TRBV28, the J call TRBJ2-2; D might be TRBD1 (6 bases). The CDR3 covers 16 residues. V gave up 2 bases and J gave up 6 bases, with 16 bases separating them. CDR1 and CDR2 from the germline V gene are MDHEN and SYDVKM. CDR3 region: CASSLALLQGSGELFF. The CDR3 DNA reads TGTGCCAGCAGTTTAGCCCTCCTACAGGGATCCGGGGAGCTGTTTTTT.

The rearrangement links TRBV6-1 to TRBJ1-1; possible D gene TRBD1, 5 bases. This CDR3 spans 12 amino acids. Germline CDR1 is MNHNS and CDR2 is SASEGT. Trimming took 7 bases from V and 8 from J, leaving 14 bases between them. In DNA, the CDR3 is TGTGCCAGCAAGCGTGAGGGGTACGAAGCTTTCTTT. It yields the protein CASKREGYEAFF.

This clonotype appeared a few times. This chain uses TRBV19 with TRBJ2-3, with D unresolved. Germline V gives CDR1 LNHDA, CDR2 SQIVND (reference sequence). CDR3 length: 13 residues. The V end was cut by 6 bases, the J end by 2 bases, with 9 bases between. As DNA, the CDR3 is TGTGCCAGTAGCGTCACTTTCACAGATACGCAGTATTTT. Encoded protein: CASSVTFTDTQYF.

The CDR3 sequence is CASKSPRMNTEAFF. The CDR3 DNA sequence: TGTGCCAGTAAGAGTCCAAGGATGAACACTGAAGCTTTCTTT. The chain links TRBV19 to TRBJ1-1; D remains ambiguous. CDR3 length equals 14 residues. Germline V lookup: CDR1 LNHDA, CDR2 SQIVND (reference sequence). With 7 bases removed from V and 0 bases from J, the gap between germline ends came to 12 bases.

J is TRBJ1-3 and V is TRBV12-3 or TRBV12-4; 7 bases line up with TRBD1. The V and J ends lost 5 bases and 5 bases, in that order; junction bases with no gene match: 6. The CDR3 extends over 14 amino acids. The CDR3 is CASSLSGGRNTIYF. The CDR3 DNA is TGTGCCAGCAGTCTATCAGGGGGAAGAAACACCATATATTTT.

This clonotype was recorded once. The chain couples TRBV12-3 or TRBV12-4 to TRBJ1-5; TRBD1 is a possible D gene (5 bases). The CDR3 totals 14 residues. The V gene lost 3 bases and the J gene lost 4 bases, with 10 bases spanning the gap. This CDR3 reads CASSFRDGNQPQHF. CDR3 bases: TGTGCCAGCAGTTTCAGGGACGGAAATCAGCCCCAGCATTTT.

The chain links TRBV4-1 to TRBJ1-2; TRBD1 aligns across 7 bases. The CDR3 sequence is 13 residues long. Unmatched junction bases numbered 1, after V lost 4 bases and J lost 2 bases. Germline lookup yields CDR1 MGHRA and CDR2 YSYEKL. The CDR3 sequence is CASSRDSNYGYTF. As DNA, the CDR3 is TGCGCCAGCAGCCGGGACAGCAACTATGGCTACACCTTC.

The chain combines TRBV7-9 with TRBJ1-6; 7 bases map to TRBD1. Germline-derived CDR1 and CDR2 are SEHNR and FQNEAQ (reference sequence). Germline trimming cut 2 bases from V and 8 bases from J; bases unmatched to any gene: 3. There are 14 residues in the CDR3. CDR3 sequence reads: CASSLFGTDSPLHF. CDR3 bases: TGTGCCAGCAGCTTATTCGGGACAGATTCACCCCTCCACTTT.

This clonotype has more than one count but fewer than ten. The chain is built from TRBV15 and TRBJ1-5; weak D call: TRBD1 (5 bases). Trimming removed 0 bases at V and 4 bases at J, with 10 bases between. This CDR3 contains 15 residues. The germline gives CDR1 LNHNV, CDR2 YYDKDF (reference sequence). CDR3 DNA: TGTGCCACCAGCAGAGAGGGAGGGGCAAATCAGCCCCAGCATTTT. As protein: CATSREGGANQPQHF.

This rearrangement joins TRBV29-1 to TRBJ1-1; tentatively, D is TRBD1 (6 bases). Trimming took off 5 bases at V and 9 bases at J, with 13 bases between the two ends. The CDR3 has 11 residues. Germline V CDR1 and CDR2: SQVTM, ANQGSEA. The CDR3 nucleotides read TGCAGCGTTTTTACGGGACACAAAGCTTTCTTT. Translating it yields CSVFTGHKAFF.